Listed below are T cell receptor beta chains from one sample, sequenced in a study of blood T cell repertoires in COVID-19. Repertoires were generated with immunoSEQ multiplex PCR, while TCRdb's copy carries only in-frame clones and drops some. The sample gives about 460,000 clones, around 85% of which show up once; 7% to 10% is in the top ten. The specimen was PBMCs or T cells enriched from blood (not recorded which). These receptors were obtained from an older woman who had recovered from COVID-19. Both conserved end residues are trimmed from each CDR3. A D gene is named only where the DNA matches it firmly.

j_call,d_call,v_call,cdr3_aa
TRBJ1-6,-,TRBV11-3,ASSWTRDSPLH
TRBJ1-1,-,TRBV11-3,ASSSFRDMNTEAF
TRBJ1-2,TRBD1,TRBV7-2,ASSLGDRFYGYT
TRBJ1-6,TRBD1,TRBV5-4,ASSWDRFNSPLH
TRBJ2-5,-,TRBV5-4,ASSLDLSASQETQY
TRBJ2-2,-,TRBV5-1,ASQDSRTGELF
TRBJ2-2,TRBD1,TRBV24-1,ATSEDGMGQGITGELF
TRBJ1-6,-,TRBV7-2,ASSRRGGTDSPLH
TRBJ2-3,-,TRBV7-9,ATPGLPSKGTDTQY
TRBJ1-1,-,TRBV6-6,ASRELINRVRTEAF
TRBJ1-2,-,TRBV6-5,ASSYNRAPLGYT
TRBJ1-2,-,TRBV9,ASMDSSNYGYT